The next 15 T cell receptor beta chains were all read from a single sample in a study of blood T cell repertoires in COVID-19 (dated by TCRdb to 2018 to 2020). Libraries were made using the immunoSEQ multiplex PCR assay. The immuneACCESS repertoire file appears here via TCRdb, limited to in-frame rearrangements. These files lack a portion of the clones; in checked studies, under half of the deficit traces to unresolved V genes, and the cause of the others is not known. The sample table records roughly 200,000 clones; approximately 85% of these occur just once. The ten largest account for 6.2% of the sample. Sequences were obtained from PBMCs or T cells enriched from blood (not recorded which). The receptors originated from a man in his forties or fifties who had recovered from COVID-19.

This chain connects TRBV6-5 to TRBJ2-1; 8 positions agree with TRBD1. The germline V gene encodes CDR1 MNHEY and CDR2 SVGAGI. There are 16 residues in the CDR3. V dropped 0 bases and J dropped 4; count of bases not matched to a gene: 5. In DNA, the CDR3 is TGTGCCAGCAGTTACTCTTACAGGGGGGCTTACAATGAGCAGTTCTTC. Translating gives CASSYSYRGAYNEQFF.

The chain carries TRBV10-3 and TRBJ2-2, with 12 nucleotides matching TRBD1. The CDR3 is 20 residues long. Germline V gene sequence: CDR1 ENHRY, CDR2 SYGVKD. V lost 4 bases to trimming and J lost 0 bases; unmatched junction nucleotides: 12. The CDR3 protein is CAISGTGQGARLANTGELFF. CDR3 DNA: TGTGCCATCAGTGGGACGGGACAGGGGGCCAGACTAGCGAACACCGGGGAGCTGTTTTTT.

The genes are TRBV9 and TRBJ2-2; TRBD2 aligns across 8 bases. The CDR3 is 15 amino acids. CDR1 and CDR2 (germline): SGDLS, YYNGEE. Losses at the gene ends were 3 bases for V and 0 bases for J; bases not matched to a gene: 1. CDR3 in amino acids: CASSEAGANTGELFF. The CDR3 coding sequence is TGTGCCAGCAGCGAAGCGGGAGCGAACACCGGGGAGCTGTTTTTT.

The V gene is TRBV11-2, the J gene TRBJ1-2, with TRBD1 matching over 8 bases. The ends lost 5 bases at V and 5 bases at J; junction bases unmatched: 7. Germline V gene lookup returns CDR1 SGHAT and CDR2 FQNNGV. The CDR3 consists of 14 residues. CDR3 sequence reads: CASSPRTGSYGYTF. The CDR3 bases are TGTGCCAGCAGCCCCCGGACAGGGTCGTATGGCTACACCTTC.

The rearrangement links TRBV2 to TRBJ2-7; 7 nucleotides line up with TRBD1. CDR1 and CDR2 (germline): SNHLY, FYNNEI. After removal of 2 bases from V and 9 bases from J, the junction contained 4 bases not matched to a gene. CDR3 length equals 12 residues. CDR3: CASSERRTGQYF. The CDR3 DNA is TGTGCCAGCAGTGAAAGGAGGACAGGGCAGTACTTC. The variable domain in full, with the rest retrieved from reference TRBV2 and TRBJ2-7, is EPEVTQTPSHQVTQMGQEVILRCVPISNHLYFYWYRQILGQKVEFLVSFYNNEISEKSEIFDDQFSVERPDGSNFTLKIRSTKLEDSAMYFCASSERRTGQYFGPGTRLTVT.

The chain joins TRBV4-1 to TRBJ1-5; perhaps TRBD1 as D (5 bases). CDR3 length: 16 amino acids. Trimming took off 0 bases at V and 5 bases at J, with 14 bases between the two ends. The germline gives CDR1 MGHRA, CDR2 YSYEKL. The CDR3 loop reads CASSQEGQQAHQPQHF. The CDR3 DNA is TGCGCCAGCAGCCAAGAAGGCCAACAGGCACATCAGCCCCAGCATTTT.

V usage is TRBV25-1 and J usage is TRBJ1-4; the match to TRBD1 covers 7 bases. Trimming took 4 bases from V and 0 from J; bases not matched to a gene: 11. This CDR3 region has 18 residues. Germline V gives CDR1 MGHDK, CDR2 SYGVNS. The CDR3 spells CASSVPKQGLATNEKLFF. DNA of the CDR3: TGTGCCAGCAGTGTTCCAAAACAGGGGCTTGCAACTAATGAAAAACTGTTTTTT.

The chain uses TRBV28 and TRBJ2-4; D possibly corresponds to TRBD1 (6 bases). The CDR3 length is 16 residues. Germline CDR1 MDHEN, CDR2 SYDVKM. V shed 5 bases and J shed 1 base, with 15 bases lying between them. CDR3 protein: CASSLQRGGAKNIQYF. In DNA, the CDR3 is TGTGCCAGCAGTCTTCAACGAGGGGGTGCCAAAAACATTCAGTACTTC.

The rearrangement links TRBV7-9 to TRBJ2-1; TRBD2 is a possible D gene (5 bases). The CDR3 contains 12 residues. The germline CDR1 and CDR2 sequences are SEHNR and FQNEAQ (reference sequence). The germline V and J ends were trimmed by 1 base and 11 bases, with 9 bases remaining between them. CDR3 sequence (DNA): TGTGCCAGCAGCTTAGTGGGAGAAAAGCAGTTCTTC. It translates to CASSLVGEKQFF.

The chain has TRBV5-1 and TRBJ2-5; 7 bases line up with TRBD1. This CDR3 is 14 amino acids long. J lost 4 bases, V lost 3 bases, and 6 bases had no gene match. Germline CDR1 reads SGHRS; CDR2 reads YFSETQ. The CDR3 loop reads CASSSLTGTETQYF. DNA of the CDR3: TGCGCCAGCAGCTCCCTGACAGGGACAGAGACCCAGTACTTC.

This clone occurred once. The CDR3 nucleotides read TGTGCCAGCAGCTTCGCGGGGGGGCCCTTCAATGAGCAGTTCTTC. Amino acids: CASSFAGGPFNEQFF. The chain uses TRBV5-5 and TRBJ2-1; 9 nucleotides line up with TRBD2. With 2 bases clipped from V and 6 bases from J, the junction kept 6 bases outside the gene matches. Germline-derived CDR1 and CDR2 are SGHKS and YYEKEE (reference sequence). The CDR3 covers 15 residues.

This chain links TRBV15 with TRBJ2-4, with TRBD1 as a possible D gene (5 bases). This CDR3 spans 15 amino acids. The germline CDR1 and CDR2 sequences are LNHNV and YYDKDF (reference sequence). Trimming cost V 1 base and J 1 base, with 8 bases left between them. CDR3 in amino acids: CATSRGQGAKNIQYF. In DNA, the CDR3 is TGTGCCACCAGCAGAGGTCAGGGTGCCAAAAACATTCAGTACTTC.

This chain links TRBV7-8 with TRBJ2-5; D uncertain. CDR1 and CDR2 (germline): SGHVS, FQNEAQ. This CDR3 contains 14 residues. V lost 3 bases and J lost 5, with 13 bases in between. The CDR3 DNA is TGTGCCAGCAGCTTCTCCCGGGTAGAGGAGACCCAGTACTTC. It is translated as CASSFSRVEETQYF. Variable domain in full (rest from reference TRBV7-8 and TRBJ2-5): GAGVSQSPRYKVAKRGQDVALRCDPISGHVSLFWYQQALGQGPEFLTYFQNEAQLDKSGLPSDRFFAERPEGSVSTLKIQRTQQEDSAVYLCASSFSRVEETQYFGPGTRLLVL.

This chain connects TRBV19 to TRBJ2-5; 10 nucleotides align to TRBD1. Germline loops: CDR1 LNHDA, CDR2 SQIVND (reference sequence). The ends lost 6 bases at V and 3 bases at J; junction bases unmatched: 13. The CDR3 is 17 residues long. The CDR3 here is CASSASGQGFTKETQYF. CDR3 bases: TGTGCCAGTAGCGCTTCGGGACAGGGGTTTACCAAAGAGACCCAGTACTTC.

This clone was counted a single time. The chain employs TRBV10-3 and TRBJ2-4; possible D gene TRBD1, 6 bases. The CDR3 consists of 19 residues. Trimming took off 0 bases at V and 1 base at J, with 19 bases between the two ends. Germline V gives CDR1 ENHRY, CDR2 SYGVKD. The CDR3 sequence is CAISESLSGVGTAKNIQYF. CDR3 DNA sequence: TGTGCCATCAGTGAGTCGCTATCAGGGGTGGGAACGGCCAAAAACATTCAGTACTTC.